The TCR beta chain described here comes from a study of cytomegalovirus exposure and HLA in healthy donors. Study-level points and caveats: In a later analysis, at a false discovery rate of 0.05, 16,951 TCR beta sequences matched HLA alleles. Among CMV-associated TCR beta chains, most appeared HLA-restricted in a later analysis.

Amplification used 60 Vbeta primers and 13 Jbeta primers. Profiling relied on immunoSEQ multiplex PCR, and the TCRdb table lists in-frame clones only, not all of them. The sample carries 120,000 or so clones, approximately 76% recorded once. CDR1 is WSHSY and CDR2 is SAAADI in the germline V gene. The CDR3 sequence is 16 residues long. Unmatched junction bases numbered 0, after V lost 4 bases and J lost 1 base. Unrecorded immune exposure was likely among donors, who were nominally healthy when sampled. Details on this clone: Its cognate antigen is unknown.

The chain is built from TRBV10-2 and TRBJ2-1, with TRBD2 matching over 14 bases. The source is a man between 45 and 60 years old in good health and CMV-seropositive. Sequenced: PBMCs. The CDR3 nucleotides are TGCGCCAGCAGTGGGACTAGCGGGGGGTCCTACAATGAGCAGTTCTTC. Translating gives CASSGTSGGSYNEQFF.